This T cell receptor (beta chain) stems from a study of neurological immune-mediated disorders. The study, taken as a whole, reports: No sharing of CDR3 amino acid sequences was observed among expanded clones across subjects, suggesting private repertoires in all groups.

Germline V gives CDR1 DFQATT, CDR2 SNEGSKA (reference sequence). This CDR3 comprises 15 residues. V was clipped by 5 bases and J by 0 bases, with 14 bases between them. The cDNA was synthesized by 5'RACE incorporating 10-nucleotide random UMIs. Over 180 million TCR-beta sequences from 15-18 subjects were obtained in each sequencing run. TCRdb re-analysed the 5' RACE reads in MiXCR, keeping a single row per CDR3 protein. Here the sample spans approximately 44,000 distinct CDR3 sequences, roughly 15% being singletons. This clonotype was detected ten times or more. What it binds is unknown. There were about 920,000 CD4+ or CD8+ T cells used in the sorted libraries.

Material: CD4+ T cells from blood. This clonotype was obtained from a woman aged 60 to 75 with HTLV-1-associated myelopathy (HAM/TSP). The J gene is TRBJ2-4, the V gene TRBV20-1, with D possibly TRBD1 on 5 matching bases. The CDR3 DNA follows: TGCAGTGCTTCTGAAAGGGGCCTAGCCAAAAACATTCAGTACTTC. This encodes CSASERGLAKNIQYF.